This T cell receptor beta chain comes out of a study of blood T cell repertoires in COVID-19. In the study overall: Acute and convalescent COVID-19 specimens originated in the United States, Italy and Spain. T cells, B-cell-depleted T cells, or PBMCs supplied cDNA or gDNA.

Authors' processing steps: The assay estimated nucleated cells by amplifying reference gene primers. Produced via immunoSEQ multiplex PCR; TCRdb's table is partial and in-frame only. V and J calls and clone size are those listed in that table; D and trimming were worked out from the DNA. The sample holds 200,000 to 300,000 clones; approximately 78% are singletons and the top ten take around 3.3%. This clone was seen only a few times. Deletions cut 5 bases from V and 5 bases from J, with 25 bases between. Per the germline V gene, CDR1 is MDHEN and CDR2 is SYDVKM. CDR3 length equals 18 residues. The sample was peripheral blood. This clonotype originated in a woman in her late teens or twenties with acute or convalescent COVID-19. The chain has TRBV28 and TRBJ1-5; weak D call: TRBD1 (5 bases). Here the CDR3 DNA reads TGTGCCAGCAGTCCTTCCCCAGGGCTCGGGGGGGTGGATCAGCCCCAGCATTTT. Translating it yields CASSPSPGLGGVDQPQHF.